This T cell receptor (beta chain) was found in a study of T cell responses to AZD1222 COVID-19 vaccine. The study's findings and limits: Vaccine-related CD4 TCRs covered spike, predominating at 160-218 and 743-854.

Germline values: CDR1 ENHRY, CDR2 SYGVKD. Trimming at V came to 2 bases and at J to 0 bases, leaving 2 bases not matched to a gene. The CDR3 has 16 residues. Assay: immunoSEQ multiplex PCR; the TCRdb copy retains only in-frame clones and omits some. The sample has 100,000 to 150,000 clones; about 87% are singletons. Notes on this clone: What it recognizes is unknown.

The input for sequencing was peripheral blood, taken on day 0 of AZD1222 vaccination. This TCR was sampled from an adult in good health. The genes are TRBV10-3 and TRBJ2-4, with 9 bases fitting TRBD1. CDR3 protein: CAISETGGLAKNIQYF. For the CDR3, the DNA is TGTGCCATCAGTGAGACAGGGGGCCTAGCCAAAAACATTCAGTACTTC.